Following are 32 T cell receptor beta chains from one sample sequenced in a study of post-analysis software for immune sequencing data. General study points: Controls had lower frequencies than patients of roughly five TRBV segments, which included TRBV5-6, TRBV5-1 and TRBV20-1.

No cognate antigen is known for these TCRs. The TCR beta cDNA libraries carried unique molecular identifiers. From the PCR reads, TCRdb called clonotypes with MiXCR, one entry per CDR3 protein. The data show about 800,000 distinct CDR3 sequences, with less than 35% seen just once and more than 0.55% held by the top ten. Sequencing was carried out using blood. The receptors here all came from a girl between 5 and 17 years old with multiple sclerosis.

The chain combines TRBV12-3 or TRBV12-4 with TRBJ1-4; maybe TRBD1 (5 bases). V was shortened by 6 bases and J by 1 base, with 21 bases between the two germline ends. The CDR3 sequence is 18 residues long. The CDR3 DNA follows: TGTGCCAGCAGGCGAACCCGGGACCCCGGGAGAACTAATGAAAAACTGTTTTTT. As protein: CASRRTRDPGRTNEKLFF.

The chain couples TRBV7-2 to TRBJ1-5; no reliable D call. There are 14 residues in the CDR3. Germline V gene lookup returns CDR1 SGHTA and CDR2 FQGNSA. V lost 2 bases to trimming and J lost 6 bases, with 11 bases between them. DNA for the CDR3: TGTGCCAGCAGCTTAACGTCAGGCTCTCAGCCCCAGCATTTT. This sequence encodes CASSLTSGSQPQHF. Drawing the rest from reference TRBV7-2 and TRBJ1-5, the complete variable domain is GAGVSQSPSNKVTEKGKDVELRCDPISGHTALYWYRQSLGQGLEFLIYFQGNSAPDKSGLPSDRFSAERTGGSVSTLTIQRTQQEDSAVYLCASSLTSGSQPQHFGDGTRLSIL.

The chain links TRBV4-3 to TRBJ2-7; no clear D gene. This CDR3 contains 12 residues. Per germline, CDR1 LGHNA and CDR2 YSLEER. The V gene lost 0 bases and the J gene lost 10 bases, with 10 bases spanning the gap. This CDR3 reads CASSQDRVTQYF. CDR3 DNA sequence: TGCGCCAGCAGCCAAGATCGGGTAACCCAGTACTTC.

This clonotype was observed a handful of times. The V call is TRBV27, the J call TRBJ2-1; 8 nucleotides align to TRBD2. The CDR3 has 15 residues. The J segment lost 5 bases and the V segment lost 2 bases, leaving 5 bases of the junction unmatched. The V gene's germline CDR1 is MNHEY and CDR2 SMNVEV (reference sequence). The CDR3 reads CASSLPGGANNEQFF. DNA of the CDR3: TGTGCCAGCAGTTTACCGGGAGGGGCGAACAATGAGCAGTTCTTC.

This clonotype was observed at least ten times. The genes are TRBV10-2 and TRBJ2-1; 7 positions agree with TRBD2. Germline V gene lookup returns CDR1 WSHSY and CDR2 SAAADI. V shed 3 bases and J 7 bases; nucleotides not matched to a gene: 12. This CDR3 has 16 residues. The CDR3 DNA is TGCGCCAGCAGTGAAGTCTCGAGCGGGAAGTGGAATGAGCAGTTCTTC. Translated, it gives CASSEVSSGKWNEQFF.

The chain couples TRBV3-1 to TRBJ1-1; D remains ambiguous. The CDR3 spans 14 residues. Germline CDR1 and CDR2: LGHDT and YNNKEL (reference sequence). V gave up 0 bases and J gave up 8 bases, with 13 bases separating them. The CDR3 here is CASSQDLNGVEAFF. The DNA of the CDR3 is TGTGCCAGCAGCCAAGATCTCAATGGGGTGGAAGCTTTCTTT.

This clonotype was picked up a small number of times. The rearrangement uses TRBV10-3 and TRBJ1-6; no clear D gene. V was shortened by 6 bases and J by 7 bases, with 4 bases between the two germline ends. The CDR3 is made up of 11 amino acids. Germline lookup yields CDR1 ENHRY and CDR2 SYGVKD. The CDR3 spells CAIRDNSPLHF. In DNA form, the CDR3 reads TGTGCCATCAGGGACAATTCACCCCTCCACTTT.

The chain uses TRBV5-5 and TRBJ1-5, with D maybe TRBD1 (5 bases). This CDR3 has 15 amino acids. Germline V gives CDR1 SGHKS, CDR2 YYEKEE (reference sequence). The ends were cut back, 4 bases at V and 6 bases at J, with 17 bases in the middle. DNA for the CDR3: TGTGCCAGCAGCCCGTGGGCAGGCGGGGGTCAGCCCCAGCATTTT. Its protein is CASSPWAGGGQPQHF.

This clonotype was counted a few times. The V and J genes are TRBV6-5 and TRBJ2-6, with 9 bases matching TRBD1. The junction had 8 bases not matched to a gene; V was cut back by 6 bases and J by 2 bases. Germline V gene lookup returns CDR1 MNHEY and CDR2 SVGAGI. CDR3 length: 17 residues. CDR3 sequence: CASSLGQGGPGANVLTF. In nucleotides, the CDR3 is TGTGCCAGCAGCCTGGGACAGGGAGGACCTGGGGCCAACGTCCTGACTTTC.

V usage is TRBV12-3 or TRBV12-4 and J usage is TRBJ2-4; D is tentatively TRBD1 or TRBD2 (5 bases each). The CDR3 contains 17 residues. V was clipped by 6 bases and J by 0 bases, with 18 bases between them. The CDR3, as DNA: TGTGCCAGCAGGTGGGGGACGAGGGGCCCAGCCAAAAACATTCAGTACTTC. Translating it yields CASRWGTRGPAKNIQYF.

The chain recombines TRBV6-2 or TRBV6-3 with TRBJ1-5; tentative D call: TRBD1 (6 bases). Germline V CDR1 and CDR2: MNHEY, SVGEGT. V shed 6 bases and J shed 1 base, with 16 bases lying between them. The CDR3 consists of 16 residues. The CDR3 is CASSRSRDNSNQPQHF. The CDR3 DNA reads TGTGCCAGCAGCCGGAGCAGGGACAACAGCAATCAGCCCCAGCATTTT.

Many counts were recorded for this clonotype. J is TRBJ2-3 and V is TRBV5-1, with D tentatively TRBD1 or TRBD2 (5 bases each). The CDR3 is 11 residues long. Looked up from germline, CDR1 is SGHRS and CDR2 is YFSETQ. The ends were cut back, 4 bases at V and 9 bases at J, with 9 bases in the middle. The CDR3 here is CASSLEGTQYF. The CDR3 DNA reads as TGCGCCAGCAGCCTTGAGGGGACGCAGTATTTT.

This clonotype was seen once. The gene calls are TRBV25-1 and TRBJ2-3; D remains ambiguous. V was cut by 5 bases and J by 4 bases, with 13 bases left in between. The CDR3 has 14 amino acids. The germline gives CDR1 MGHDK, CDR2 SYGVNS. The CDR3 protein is CASSKQFQPDTQYF. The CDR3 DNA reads TGTGCCAGCAGTAAACAGTTCCAACCAGATACGCAGTATTTT.

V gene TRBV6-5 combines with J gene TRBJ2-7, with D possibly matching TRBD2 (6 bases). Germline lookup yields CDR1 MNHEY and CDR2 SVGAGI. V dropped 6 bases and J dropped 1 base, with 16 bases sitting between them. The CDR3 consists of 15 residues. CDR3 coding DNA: TGTGCCAGCAGATGGGACTCCATGACGTCCTACGAGCAGTACTTC. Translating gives CASRWDSMTSYEQYF.

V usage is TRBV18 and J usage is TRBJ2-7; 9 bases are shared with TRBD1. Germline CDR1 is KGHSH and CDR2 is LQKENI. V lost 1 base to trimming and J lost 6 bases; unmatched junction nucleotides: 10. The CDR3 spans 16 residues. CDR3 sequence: CASSPLSNRGQGEQYF. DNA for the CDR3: TGTGCCAGCTCACCACTTTCGAACAGGGGGCAGGGCGAGCAGTACTTC.

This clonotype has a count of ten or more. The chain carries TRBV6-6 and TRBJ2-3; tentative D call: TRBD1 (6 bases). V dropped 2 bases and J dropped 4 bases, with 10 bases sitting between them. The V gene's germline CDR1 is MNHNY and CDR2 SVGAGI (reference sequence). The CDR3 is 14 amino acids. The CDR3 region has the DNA TGTGCCAGCAGTTACCTACAGGGTTCAGATACGCAGTATTTT. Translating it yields CASSYLQGSDTQYF.

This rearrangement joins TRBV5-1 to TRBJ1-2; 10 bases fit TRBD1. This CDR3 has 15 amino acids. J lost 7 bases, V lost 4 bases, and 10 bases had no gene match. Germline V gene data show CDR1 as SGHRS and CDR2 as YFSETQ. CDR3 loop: CASSNRDRGIGGYTF. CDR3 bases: TGCGCCAGCAGCAACCGGGACAGGGGAATCGGTGGCTACACCTTC. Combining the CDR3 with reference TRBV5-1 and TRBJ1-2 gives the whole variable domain KAGVTQTPRYLIKTRGQQVTLSCSPISGHRSVSWYQQTPGQGLQFLFEYFSETQRNKGNFPGRFSGRQFSNSRSEMNVSTLELGDSALYLCASSNRDRGIGGYTFGSGTRLTVV.

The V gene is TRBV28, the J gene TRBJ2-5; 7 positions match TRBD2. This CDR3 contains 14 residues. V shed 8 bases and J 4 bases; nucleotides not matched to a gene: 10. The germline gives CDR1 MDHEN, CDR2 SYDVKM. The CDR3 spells CASLGQGGRETQYF. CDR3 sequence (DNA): TGTGCCAGCCTCGGGCAGGGAGGGCGAGAGACCCAGTACTTC.

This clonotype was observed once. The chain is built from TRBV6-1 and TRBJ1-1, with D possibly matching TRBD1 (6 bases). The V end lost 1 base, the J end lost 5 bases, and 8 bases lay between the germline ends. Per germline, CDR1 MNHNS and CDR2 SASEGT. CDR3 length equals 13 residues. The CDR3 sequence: CASSEDRDTEAFF. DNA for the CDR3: TGTGCCAGCAGTGAAGACAGGGATACTGAAGCTTTCTTT.

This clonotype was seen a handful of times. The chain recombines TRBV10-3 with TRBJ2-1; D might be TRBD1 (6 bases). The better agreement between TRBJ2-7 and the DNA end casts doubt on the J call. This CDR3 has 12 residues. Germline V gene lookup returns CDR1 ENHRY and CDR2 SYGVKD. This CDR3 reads CAIRGAYNEQYF. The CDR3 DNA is TGTGCCATCAGGGGGGCTTACAATGAGCAGTACTTC.

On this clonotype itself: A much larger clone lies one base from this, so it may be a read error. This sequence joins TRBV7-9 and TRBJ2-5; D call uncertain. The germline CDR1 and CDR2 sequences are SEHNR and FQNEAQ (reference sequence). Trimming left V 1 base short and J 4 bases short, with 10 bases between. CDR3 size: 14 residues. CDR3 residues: CASSLEQRRETQYF. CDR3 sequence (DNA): TGTGCCAGCAGCTTAGAACAGAGAAGAGAGACCCAGTACTTC.

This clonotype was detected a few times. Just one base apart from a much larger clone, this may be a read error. CDR3 protein: CASSISGTYEQYF. CDR3 bases: TGTGCCAGCAGCATAAGCGGGACCTACGAGCAGTACTTC. V and J are TRBV7-2 and TRBJ2-7; 7 nucleotides match TRBD2. The CDR3 length is 13 residues. J gave up 2 bases and V 5 bases, and 3 bases lay outside the gene matches. Germline values: CDR1 SGHTA, CDR2 FQGNSA.

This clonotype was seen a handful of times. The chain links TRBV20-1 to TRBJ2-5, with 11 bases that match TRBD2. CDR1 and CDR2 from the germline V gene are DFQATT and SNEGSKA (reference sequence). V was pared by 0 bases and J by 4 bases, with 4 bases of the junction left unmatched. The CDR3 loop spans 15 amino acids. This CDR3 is CSARDLAGGIETQYF. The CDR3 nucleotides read TGCAGTGCTAGAGATCTAGCGGGGGGAATAGAGACCCAGTACTTC.

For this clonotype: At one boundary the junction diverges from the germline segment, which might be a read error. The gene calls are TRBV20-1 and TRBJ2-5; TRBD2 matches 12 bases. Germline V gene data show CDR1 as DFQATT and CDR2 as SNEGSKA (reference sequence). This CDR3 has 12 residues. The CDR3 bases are TGCAGTACTAGCGGGGGGAGGGAGACCCAGTACTTC. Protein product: CSTSGGRETQYF.

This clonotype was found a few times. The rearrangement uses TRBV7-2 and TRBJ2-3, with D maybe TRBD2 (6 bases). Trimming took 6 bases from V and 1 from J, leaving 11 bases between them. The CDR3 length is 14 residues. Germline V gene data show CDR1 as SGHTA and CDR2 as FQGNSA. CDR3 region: CASRLPGGTDTQYF. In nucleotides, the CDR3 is TGTGCCAGCAGACTCCCGGGGGGCACAGATACGCAGTATTTT.

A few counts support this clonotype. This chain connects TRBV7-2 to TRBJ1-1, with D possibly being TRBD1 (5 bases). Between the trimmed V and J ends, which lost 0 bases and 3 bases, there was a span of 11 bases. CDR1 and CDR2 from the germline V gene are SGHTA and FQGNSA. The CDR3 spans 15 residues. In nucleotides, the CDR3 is TGTGCCAGCAGCTTAGCTAAGGGGCCGGACACTGAAGCTTTCTTT. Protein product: CASSLAKGPDTEAFF.

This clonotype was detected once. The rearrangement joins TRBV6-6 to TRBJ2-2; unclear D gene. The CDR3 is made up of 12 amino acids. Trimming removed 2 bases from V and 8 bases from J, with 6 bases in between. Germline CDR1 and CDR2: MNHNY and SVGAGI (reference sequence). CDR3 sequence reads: CASSYPVGELFF. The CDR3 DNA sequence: TGTGCCAGCAGTTACCCCGTAGGGGAGCTGTTTTTT.

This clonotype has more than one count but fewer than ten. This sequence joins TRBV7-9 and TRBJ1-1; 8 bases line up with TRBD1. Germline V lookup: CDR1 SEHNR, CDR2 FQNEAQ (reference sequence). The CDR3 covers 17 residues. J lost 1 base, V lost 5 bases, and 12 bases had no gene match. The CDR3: CASSGEAGGLGNTEAFF. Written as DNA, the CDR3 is TGTGCCAGCAGCGGAGAGGCAGGGGGCCTGGGGAACACTGAAGCTTTCTTT.

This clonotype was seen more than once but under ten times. The CDR3 DNA sequence: TGCAGCGTTCCACGAGCTAACCAGTTCGGGCAGTATTTT. It specifies CSVPRANQFGQYF. V is TRBV29-1 and J is TRBJ2-3; D is unresolved. Per the germline V gene, CDR1 is SQVTM and CDR2 is ANQGSEA. The V gene lost 5 bases and the J gene lost 11 bases, with 20 bases spanning the gap. CDR3 length equals 13 residues.

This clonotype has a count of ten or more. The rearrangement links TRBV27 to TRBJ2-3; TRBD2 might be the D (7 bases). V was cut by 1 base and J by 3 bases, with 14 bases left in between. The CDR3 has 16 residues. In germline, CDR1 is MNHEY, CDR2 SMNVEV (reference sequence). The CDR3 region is CASSLYRAGATDTQYF. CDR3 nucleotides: TGTGCCAGCAGTTTATACCGGGCGGGGGCTACAGATACGCAGTATTTT.

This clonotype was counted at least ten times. As DNA, the CDR3 is TGCAGTGCCCCCACCCGGCTAGCGGGGGTCCACAATGAGCAGTTCTTC. Translation: CSAPTRLAGVHNEQFF. This chain uses TRBV20-1 with TRBJ2-1; TRBD2 aligns across 10 bases. The CDR3 spans 16 residues. With 6 bases clipped from V and 5 bases from J, the junction kept 13 bases outside the gene matches. CDR1 is DFQATT, CDR2 SNEGSKA, per germline (reference sequence).

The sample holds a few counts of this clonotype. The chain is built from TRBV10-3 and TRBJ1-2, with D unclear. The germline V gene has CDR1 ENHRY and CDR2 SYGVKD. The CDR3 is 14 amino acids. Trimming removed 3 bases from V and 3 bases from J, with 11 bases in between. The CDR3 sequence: CAISDQNNDYGYTF. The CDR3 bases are TGTGCCATCAGTGATCAGAACAATGACTATGGCTACACCTTC.